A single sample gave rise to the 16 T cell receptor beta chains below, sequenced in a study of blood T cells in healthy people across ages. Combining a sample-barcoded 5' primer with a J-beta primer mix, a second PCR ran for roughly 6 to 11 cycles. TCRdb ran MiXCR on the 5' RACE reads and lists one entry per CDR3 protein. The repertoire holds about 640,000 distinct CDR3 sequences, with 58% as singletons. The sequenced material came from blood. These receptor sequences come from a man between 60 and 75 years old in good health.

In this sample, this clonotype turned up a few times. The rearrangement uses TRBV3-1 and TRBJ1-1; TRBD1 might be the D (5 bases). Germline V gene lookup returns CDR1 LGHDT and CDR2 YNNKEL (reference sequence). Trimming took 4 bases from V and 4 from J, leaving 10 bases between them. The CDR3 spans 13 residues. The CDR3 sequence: CASSLGRSTEAFF. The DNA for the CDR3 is TGTGCCAGCAGCCTGGGACGGAGCACTGAAGCTTTCTTT.

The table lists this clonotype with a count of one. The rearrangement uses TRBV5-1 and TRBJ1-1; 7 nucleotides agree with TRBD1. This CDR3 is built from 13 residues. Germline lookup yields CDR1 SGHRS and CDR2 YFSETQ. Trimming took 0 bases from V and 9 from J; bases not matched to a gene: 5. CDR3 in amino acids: CASSLGGTVQAFF. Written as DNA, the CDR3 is TGCGCCAGCAGCTTGGGGGGGACAGTTCAAGCTTTCTTT.

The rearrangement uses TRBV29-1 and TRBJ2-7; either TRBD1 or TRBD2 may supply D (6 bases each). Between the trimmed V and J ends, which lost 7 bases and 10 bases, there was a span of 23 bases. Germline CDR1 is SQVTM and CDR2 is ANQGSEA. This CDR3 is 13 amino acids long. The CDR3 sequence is CSANGGQGAAQYF. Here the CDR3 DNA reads TGCAGCGCGAACGGGGGACAAGGCGCGGCCCAGTACTTC.

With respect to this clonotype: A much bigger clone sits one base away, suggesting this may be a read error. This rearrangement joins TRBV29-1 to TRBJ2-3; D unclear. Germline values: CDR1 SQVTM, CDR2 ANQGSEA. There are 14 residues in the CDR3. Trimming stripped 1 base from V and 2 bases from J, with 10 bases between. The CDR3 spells CSVEGGLLTDTQYF. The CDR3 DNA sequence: TGCAGCGTTGAAGGTGGGCTACTCACAGATACGCAGTATTTT.

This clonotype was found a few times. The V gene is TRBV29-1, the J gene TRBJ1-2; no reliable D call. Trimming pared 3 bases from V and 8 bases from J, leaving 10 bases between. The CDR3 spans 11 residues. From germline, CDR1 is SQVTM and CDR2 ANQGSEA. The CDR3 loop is CSVEAGGGYTF. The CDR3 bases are TGCAGCGTTGAGGCGGGCGGGGGCTACACCTTC. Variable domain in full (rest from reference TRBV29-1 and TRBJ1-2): SAVISQKPSRDICQRGTSLTIQCQVDSQVTMMFWYRQQPGQSLTLIATANQGSEATYESGFVIDKFPISRPNLTFSTLTVSNMSPEDSSIYLCSVEAGGGYTFGSGTRLTVV.

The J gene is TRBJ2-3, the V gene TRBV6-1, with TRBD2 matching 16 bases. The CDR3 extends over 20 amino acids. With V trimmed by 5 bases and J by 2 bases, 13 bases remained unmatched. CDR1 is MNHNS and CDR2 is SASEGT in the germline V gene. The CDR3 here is CASSRTLGTSGGAFTDTQYF. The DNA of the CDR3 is TGTGCCAGCAGTCGGACCCTCGGGACTAGCGGGGGGGCATTCACAGATACGCAGTATTTT.

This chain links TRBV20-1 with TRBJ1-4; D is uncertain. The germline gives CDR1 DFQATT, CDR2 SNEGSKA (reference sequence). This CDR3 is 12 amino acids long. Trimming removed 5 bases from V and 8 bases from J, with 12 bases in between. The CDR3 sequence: CSAPQGGEKLFF. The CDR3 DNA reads TGCAGTGCTCCCCAAGGAGGGGAAAAACTGTTTTTT.

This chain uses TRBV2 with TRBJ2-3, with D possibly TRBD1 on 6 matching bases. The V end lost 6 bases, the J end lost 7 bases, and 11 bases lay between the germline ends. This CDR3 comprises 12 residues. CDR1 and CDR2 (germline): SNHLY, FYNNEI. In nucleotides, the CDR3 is TGTGCCAGCAGCGAAAGGGGGTATACGCAGTATTTT. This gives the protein CASSERGYTQYF.

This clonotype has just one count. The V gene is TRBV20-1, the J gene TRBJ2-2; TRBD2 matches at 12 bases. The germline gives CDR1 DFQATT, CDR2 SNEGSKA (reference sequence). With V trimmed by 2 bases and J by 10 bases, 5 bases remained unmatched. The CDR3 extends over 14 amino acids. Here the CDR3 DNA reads TGCAGTGCTAGACTAGCGGGGGGGGCGACGGAGCTGTTTTTT. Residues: CSARLAGGATELFF.

CDR3 amino acids: CASSLSTPSGYNEQFF. DNA of the CDR3: TGTGCCAGCAGTTTATCAACCCCTAGCGGGTACAATGAGCAGTTCTTC. The V gene is TRBV27, the J gene TRBJ2-1, with 8 bases lining up with TRBD2. Germline CDR1 MNHEY, CDR2 SMNVEV (reference sequence). J gave up 4 bases and V 0 bases, and 5 bases lay outside the gene matches. The CDR3 totals 16 residues.

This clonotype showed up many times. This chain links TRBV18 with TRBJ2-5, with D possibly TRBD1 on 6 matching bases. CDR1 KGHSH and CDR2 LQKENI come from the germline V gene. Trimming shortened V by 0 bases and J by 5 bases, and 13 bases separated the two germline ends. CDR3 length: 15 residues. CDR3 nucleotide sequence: TGTGCCAGCTCACCACCCATCGGGACAAAGGAGACCCAGTACTTC. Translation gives CASSPPIGTKETQYF.

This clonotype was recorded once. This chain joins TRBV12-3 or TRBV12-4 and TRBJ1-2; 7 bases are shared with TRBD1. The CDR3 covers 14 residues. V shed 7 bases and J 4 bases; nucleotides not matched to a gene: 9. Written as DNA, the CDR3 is TGTGCCAGCACCGTAGGGGGCCGACCCTATGGCTACACCTTC. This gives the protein CASTVGGRPYGYTF.

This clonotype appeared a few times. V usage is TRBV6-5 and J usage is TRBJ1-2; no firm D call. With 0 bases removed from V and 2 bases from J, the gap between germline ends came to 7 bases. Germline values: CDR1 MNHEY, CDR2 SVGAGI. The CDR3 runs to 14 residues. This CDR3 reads CASSYSGGNYGYTF. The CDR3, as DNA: TGTGCCAGCAGTTACTCGGGTGGGAACTATGGCTACACCTTC.

CDR3 sequence: CANRRTAAYEQYF. As DNA, the CDR3 is TGTGCCAACAGGCGGACAGCTGCCTACGAGCAGTACTTC. The V call is TRBV12-3 or TRBV12-4, the J call TRBJ2-7, with a weak D call TRBD1 (6 bases). CDR3 size: 13 residues. V lost 10 bases and J 2 bases, leaving 15 bases between the germline ends.

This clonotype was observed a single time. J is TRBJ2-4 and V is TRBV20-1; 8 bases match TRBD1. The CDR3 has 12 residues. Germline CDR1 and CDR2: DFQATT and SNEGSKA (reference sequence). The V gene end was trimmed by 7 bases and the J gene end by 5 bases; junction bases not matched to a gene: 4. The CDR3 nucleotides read TGCAGTGGTCAGGGGGCGGAAAACATTCAGTACTTC. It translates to CSGQGAENIQYF.

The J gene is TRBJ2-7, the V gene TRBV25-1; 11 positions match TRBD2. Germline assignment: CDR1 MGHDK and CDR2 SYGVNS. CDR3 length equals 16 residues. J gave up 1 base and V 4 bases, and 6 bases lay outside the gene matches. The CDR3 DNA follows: TGTGCCAGCAGTGCTACTAGCGGGGGACCGTCCTACGAGCAGTACTTC. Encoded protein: CASSATSGGPSYEQYF.